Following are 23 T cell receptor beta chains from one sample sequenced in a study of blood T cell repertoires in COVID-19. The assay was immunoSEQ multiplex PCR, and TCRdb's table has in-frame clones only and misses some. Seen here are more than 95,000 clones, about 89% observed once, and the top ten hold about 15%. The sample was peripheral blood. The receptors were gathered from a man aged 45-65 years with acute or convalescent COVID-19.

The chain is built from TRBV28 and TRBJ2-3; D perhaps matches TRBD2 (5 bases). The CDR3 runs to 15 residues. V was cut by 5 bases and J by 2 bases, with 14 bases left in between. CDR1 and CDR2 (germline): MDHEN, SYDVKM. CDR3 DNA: TGTGCCAGCAGTGACGGGATAAAGCACACAGATACGCAGTATTTT. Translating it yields CASSDGIKHTDTQYF.

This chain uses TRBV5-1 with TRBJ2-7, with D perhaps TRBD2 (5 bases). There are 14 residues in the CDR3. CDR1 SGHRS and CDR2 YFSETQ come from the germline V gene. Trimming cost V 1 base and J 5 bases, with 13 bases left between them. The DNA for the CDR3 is TGCGCCAGCAGCTTGCTGGGGAGTAGGGACGAGCAGTACTTC. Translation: CASSLLGSRDEQYF.

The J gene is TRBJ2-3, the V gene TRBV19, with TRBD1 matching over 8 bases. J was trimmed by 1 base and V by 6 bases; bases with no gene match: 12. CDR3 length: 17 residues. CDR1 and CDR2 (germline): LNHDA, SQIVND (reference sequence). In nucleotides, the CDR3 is TGTGCCAGTAGCCCAGACGGCAGGGGGCTTGGCACAGATACGCAGTATTTT. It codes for CASSPDGRGLGTDTQYF.

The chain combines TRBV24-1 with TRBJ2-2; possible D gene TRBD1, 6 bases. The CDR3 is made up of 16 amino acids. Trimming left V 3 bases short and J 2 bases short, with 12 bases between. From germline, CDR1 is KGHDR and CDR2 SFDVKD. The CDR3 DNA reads TGTGCCACCAGTGATCAGTGGACAGCTAACACCGGGGAGCTGTTTTTT. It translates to CATSDQWTANTGELFF.

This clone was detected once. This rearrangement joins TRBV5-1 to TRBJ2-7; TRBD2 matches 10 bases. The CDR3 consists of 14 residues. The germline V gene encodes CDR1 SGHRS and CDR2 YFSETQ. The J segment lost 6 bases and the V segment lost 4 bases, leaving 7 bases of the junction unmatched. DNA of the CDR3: TGCGCCAGCAGCAAGAGCGGGAGGGCCCTCGAGCAGTACTTC. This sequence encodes CASSKSGRALEQYF.

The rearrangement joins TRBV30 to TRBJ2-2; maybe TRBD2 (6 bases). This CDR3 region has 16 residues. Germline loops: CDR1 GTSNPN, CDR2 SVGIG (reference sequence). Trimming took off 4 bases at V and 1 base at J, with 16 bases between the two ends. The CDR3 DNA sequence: TGTGCCTGGAACCCCCGAGGGCGGGGGAACACCGGGGAGCTGTTTTTT. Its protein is CAWNPRGRGNTGELFF.

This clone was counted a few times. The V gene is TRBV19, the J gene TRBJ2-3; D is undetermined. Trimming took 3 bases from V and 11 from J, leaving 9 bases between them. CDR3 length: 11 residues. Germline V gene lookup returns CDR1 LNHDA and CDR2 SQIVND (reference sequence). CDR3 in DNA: TGTGCCAGTAGTATGTCCAATAGGCAGTATTTT. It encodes CASSMSNRQYF.

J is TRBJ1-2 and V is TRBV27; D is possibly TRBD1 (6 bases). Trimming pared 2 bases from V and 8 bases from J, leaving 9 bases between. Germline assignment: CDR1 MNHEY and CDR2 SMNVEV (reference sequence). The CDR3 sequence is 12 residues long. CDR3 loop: CASSLQGTGYTF. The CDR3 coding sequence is TGTGCCAGCAGTTTACAGGGGACCGGCTACACCTTC.

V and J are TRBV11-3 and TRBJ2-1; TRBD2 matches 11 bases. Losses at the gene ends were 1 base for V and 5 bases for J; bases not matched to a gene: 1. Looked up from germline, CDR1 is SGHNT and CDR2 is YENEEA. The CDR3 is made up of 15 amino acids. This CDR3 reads CASSLGGLADNEQFF. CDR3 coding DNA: TGTGCCAGCAGCTTAGGGGGACTAGCGGACAATGAGCAGTTCTTC.

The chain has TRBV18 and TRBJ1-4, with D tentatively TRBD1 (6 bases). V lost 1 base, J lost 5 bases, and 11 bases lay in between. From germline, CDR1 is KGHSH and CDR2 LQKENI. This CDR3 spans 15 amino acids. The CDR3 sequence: CASSPLGQQNEKLFF. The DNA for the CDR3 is TGTGCCAGCTCACCACTCGGACAGCAAAATGAAAAACTGTTTTTT.

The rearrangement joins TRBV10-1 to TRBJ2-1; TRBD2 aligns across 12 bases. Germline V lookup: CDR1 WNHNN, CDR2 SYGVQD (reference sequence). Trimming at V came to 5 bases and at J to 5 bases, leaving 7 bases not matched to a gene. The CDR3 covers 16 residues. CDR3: CASSSGTSGSHNEQFF. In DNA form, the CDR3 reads TGCGCCAGCAGTAGCGGGACTAGCGGGTCCCACAATGAGCAGTTCTTC.

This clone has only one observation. The CDR3 region has the DNA TGTGCCAGCAGCCTTAGCGGGAGGAACACAGATACGCAGTATTTT. Encoded protein: CASSLSGRNTDTQYF. This chain connects TRBV5-6 to TRBJ2-3; 10 bases align to TRBD2. The CDR3 has 15 amino acids. Germline V gene data show CDR1 as SGHDT and CDR2 as YYEEEE. V lost 4 bases and J lost 2; bases outside the gene matches: 4.

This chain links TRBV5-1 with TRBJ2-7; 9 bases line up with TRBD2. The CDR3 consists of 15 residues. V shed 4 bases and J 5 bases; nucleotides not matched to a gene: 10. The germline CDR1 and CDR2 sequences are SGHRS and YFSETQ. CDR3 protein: CASSPGEREVDEQYF. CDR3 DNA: TGCGCCAGCAGCCCGGGGGAGCGGGAGGTCGACGAGCAGTACTTC.

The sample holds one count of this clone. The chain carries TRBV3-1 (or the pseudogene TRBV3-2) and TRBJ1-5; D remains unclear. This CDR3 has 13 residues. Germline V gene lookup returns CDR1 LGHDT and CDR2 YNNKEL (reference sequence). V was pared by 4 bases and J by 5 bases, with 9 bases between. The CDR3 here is CASSPIGDQPQHF. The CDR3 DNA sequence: TGTGCCAGCAGCCCCATCGGGGATCAGCCCCAGCATTTT.

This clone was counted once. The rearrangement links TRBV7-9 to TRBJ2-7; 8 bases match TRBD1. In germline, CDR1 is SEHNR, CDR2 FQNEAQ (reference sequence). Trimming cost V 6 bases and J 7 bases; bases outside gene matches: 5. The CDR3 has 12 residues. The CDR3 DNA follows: TGTGCCAGCAGTCGGACAGGGTATGAGCAGTACTTC. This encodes CASSRTGYEQYF.

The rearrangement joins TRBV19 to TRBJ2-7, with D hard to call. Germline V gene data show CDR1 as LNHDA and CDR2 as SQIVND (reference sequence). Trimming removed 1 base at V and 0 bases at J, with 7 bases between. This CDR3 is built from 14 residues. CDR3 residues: CASSIVASSYEQYF. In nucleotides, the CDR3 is TGTGCCAGTAGTATAGTTGCGAGCTCCTACGAGCAGTACTTC.

This chain's CDR3 is CASSSGQADGTGELFF. DNA for the CDR3: TGCGCCAGCAGCTCCGGACAGGCCGATGGCACCGGGGAGCTGTTTTTT. The V call is TRBV5-1, the J call TRBJ2-2; TRBD1 aligns across 7 bases. V dropped 3 bases and J dropped 4; count of bases not matched to a gene: 9. This CDR3 comprises 16 residues. CDR1 is SGHRS and CDR2 is YFSETQ in the germline V gene. Variable domain in full (rest from reference TRBV5-1 and TRBJ2-2): KAGVTQTPRYLIKTRGQQVTLSCSPISGHRSVSWYQQTPGQGLQFLFEYFSETQRNKGNFPGRFSGRQFSNSRSEMNVSTLELGDSALYLCASSSGQADGTGELFFGEGSRLTVL.

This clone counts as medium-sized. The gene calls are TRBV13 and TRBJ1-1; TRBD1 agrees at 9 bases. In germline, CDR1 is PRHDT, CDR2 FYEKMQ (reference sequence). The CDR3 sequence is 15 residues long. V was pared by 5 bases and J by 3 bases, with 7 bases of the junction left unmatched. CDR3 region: CASSGSQGAHTEAFF. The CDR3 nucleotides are TGTGCCAGCAGCGGTTCACAGGGGGCGCACACTGAAGCTTTCTTT.

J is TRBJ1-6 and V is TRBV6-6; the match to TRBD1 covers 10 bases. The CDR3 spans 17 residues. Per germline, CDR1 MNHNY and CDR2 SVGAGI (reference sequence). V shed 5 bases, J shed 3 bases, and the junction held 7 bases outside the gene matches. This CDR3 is CASSPGTGDFYNSPLHF. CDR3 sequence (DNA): TGTGCCAGCAGTCCGGGGACAGGGGATTTCTATAATTCACCCCTCCACTTT.

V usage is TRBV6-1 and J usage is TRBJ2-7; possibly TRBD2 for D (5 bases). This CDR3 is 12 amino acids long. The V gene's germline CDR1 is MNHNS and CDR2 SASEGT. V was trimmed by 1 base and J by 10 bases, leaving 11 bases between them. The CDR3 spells CASSEVGVTQYF. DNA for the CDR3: TGTGCCAGCAGTGAAGTGGGAGTCACACAGTACTTC.

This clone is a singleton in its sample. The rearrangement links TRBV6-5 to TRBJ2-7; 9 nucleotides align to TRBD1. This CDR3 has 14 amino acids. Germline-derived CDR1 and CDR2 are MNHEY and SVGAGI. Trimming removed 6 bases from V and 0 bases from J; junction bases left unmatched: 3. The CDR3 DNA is TGTGCCAGCAGCTTACAGGGGGCCTCCTACGAGCAGTACTTC. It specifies CASSLQGASYEQYF.

The CDR3 spells CASSSRAGTGSNEKLFF. The CDR3 coding sequence is TGTGCCAGCAGCTCCCGGGCTGGGACAGGGTCCAATGAAAAACTGTTTTTT. V gene TRBV5-5 combines with J gene TRBJ1-4, with TRBD1 identical over 9 bases. CDR3 length: 17 residues. Trimming at V came to 3 bases and at J to 5 bases, leaving 11 bases not matched to a gene. Germline CDR1 is SGHKS and CDR2 is YYEKEE (reference sequence).

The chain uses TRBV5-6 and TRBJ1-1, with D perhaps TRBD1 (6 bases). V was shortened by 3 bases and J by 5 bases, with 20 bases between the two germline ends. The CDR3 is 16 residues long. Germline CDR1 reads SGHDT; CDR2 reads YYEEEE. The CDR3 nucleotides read TGTGCCAGCAGCTCGACAGGCCATGTTGGGTTAACTGAAGCTTTCTTT. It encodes CASSSTGHVGLTEAFF.